This T cell receptor beta chain was sequenced in a study of T cells expressing NK-cell markers. In the study overall: Sorted CD3+CD56+NKG2C+, CD3+CD56+NKG2C- and CD3+CD56-NKG2C+ T cells provided the TCR beta repertoires.

For each CDR3 protein, TCRdb gives one entry from its re-call of the 5' RACE reads, without DNA. In all, the sample yields some 390,000 distinct CDR3 sequences. Per the germline V gene, CDR1 is SNHLY and CDR2 is FYNNEI. This CDR3 contains 12 residues. Source material: blood T cells: a sorted CD56 or NKG2C T cell subset, CD4+ or CD8+ T cells, or bulk PBMC T cells (not recorded which). This chain uses TRBV2 with TRBJ1-1; the TCRdb D gene call, TRBD1, has no DNA to confirm it. This receptor was taken from a woman aged 45-65 years in good health. CDR3 loop: CACRGSEGEAFF.